These 3 T cell receptor beta chains came from one sample sequenced in a study of cytomegalovirus exposure and HLA in healthy donors. Use of 60 Vbeta and 13 Jbeta primers characterized the PCR. Assay used: immunoSEQ multiplex PCR; TCRdb lists only in-frame clones, some missing. The data hold roughly 120,000 clones, with around 77% observed a single time. The sequencing sample was made of PBMCs. These receptors originate from a young man in good health and CMV-seropositive.

J is TRBJ1-1 and V is TRBV27; TRBD1 matches 9 bases. This CDR3 is built from 14 residues. The trim removed 5 bases at V and 7 bases at J, leaving 8 bases unmatched. Germline V CDR1 and CDR2: MNHEY, SMNVEV (reference sequence). CDR3 residues: CASSIDRGMGEAFF. Here the CDR3 DNA reads TGTGCCAGCAGTATAGACAGGGGGATGGGTGAAGCTTTCTTT.

The chain uses TRBV28 and TRBJ1-5; D is undetermined. This CDR3 contains 16 residues. The ends were cut back, 5 bases at V and 4 bases at J, with 18 bases in the middle. Germline assignment: CDR1 MDHEN and CDR2 SYDVKM. The CDR3, as DNA: TGTGCCAGCAGTGCCCATTTGGGCAGTCCTAATCAGCCCCAGCATTTT. Translating it yields CASSAHLGSPNQPQHF.

DNA for the CDR3: TGCGCCAGCAGCTTGGCCATCTCCGGTAACAATGAGCAGTTCTTC. Amino acid sequence: CASSLAISGNNEQFF. The V call is TRBV5-1, the J call TRBJ2-1; no reliable D call. V dropped 0 bases and J dropped 5 bases, with 12 bases sitting between them. Germline V CDR1 and CDR2: SGHRS, YFSETQ. The CDR3 sequence is 15 residues long.